This is a list of T cell receptor beta chains from one sample in a study of blood T cell repertoires in COVID-19. The protocol was immunoSEQ multiplex PCR, while the TCRdb copy is restricted to in-frame clones and leaves out a portion. This table has fewer than 100,000 clones, about 86% appearing once. The sample taken for sequencing was peripheral blood. All receptors derive from an elderly man in a cohort sampled during active COVID-19. Both conserved end residues are part of each CDR3. D genes are given only for firm matches. Size values are once, few and many counts, or a class for expanded clones, and some rows have none.

size	V	D	J	DNA	CDR3
.	TRBV6-4	TRBD1	TRBJ1-1	TGTGCCAGCAGCTGGACAGGGAGGCACACTGAAGCTTTCTTT	CASSWTGRHTEAFF
.	TRBV19	TRBD1	TRBJ1-3	TGTGCCAGTAGTCCCGGGACAGGGGAAGGAAACACCATATATTTT	CASSPGTGEGNTIYF
.	TRBV7-8	TRBD2	TRBJ2-5	TGTGCCAGCAGCTTATTTCGGACTAGGCGAGAGACCCAGTACTTC	CASSLFRTRRETQYF
.	TRBV18	.	TRBJ1-2	TGTGCCAGCTCACCATCACAGGAGATCTATGGCTACACCTTC	CASSPSQEIYGYTF
.	TRBV5-4	.	TRBJ1-2	TGTGCCAGCAGCTTGGGGGCCGACCCTAACTATGGCTACACCTTC	CASSLGADPNYGYTF
few	TRBV7-9	TRBD1	TRBJ1-5	TGTGCCAGCAGCACGGACAGGGACAATCAGCCCCAGCATTTT	CASSTDRDNQPQHF
once	TRBV6-5	TRBD1	TRBJ1-5	TGTGCCAGCAGCCTCAGGGGGACCAATCAGCCCCAGCATTTT	CASSLRGTNQPQHF
.	TRBV7-2	.	TRBJ2-2	TGTGCCAGCAGCTCGGGGGTGAGGGACACCGGGGAGCTGTTTTTT	CASSSGVRDTGELFF
.	TRBV25-1	.	TRBJ1-6	TGTGCCAGCAGTGACAGTCAAATCAATAATTCACCCCTCCACTTT	CASSDSQINNSPLHF
.	TRBV5-1	TRBD2	TRBJ2-3	TGCGCCAGCACCCCTAGCGGGAGCTCAGATACGCAGTATTTT	CASTPSGSSDTQYF
few	TRBV18	.	TRBJ1-2	TGTGCCAGCTCACCACCGGTGGGGCGTAACTATGGCTACACCTTC	CASSPPVGRNYGYTF
.	TRBV7-3	.	TRBJ1-6	TGTGCCAGCAGTTCGACAGGATCAAATTCACCCCTCCACTTT	CASSSTGSNSPLHF
.	TRBV3-1/TRBV3-2	.	TRBJ2-5	TGTGCCAGCAGCCCTATTGCGCAGGGATACCGAGAGACCCAGTACTTC	CASSPIAQGYRETQYF
.	TRBV5-1	TRBD1	TRBJ2-2	TGCGCCAGCAGCTTGGGGGGACAGGGGAACACCGGGGAGCTGTTTTTT	CASSLGGQGNTGELFF
.	TRBV9	TRBD1	TRBJ1-1	TGTGCCAGCAGCCCGACAGGGGGTAACCTGGACACTGAAGCTTTCTTT	CASSPTGGNLDTEAFF
.	TRBV28	.	TRBJ2-3	TGTGCCAGCAGTGGGGCGCAGGGGCCGGTCGGGAACACAGATACGCAGTATTTT	CASSGAQGPVGNTDTQYF
.	TRBV5-1	.	TRBJ1-3	TGCGCCAGCAGCTTCCTCCCGGGGGGGGTAGCTGGAAACACCATATATTTT	CASSFLPGGVAGNTIYF
once	TRBV5-6	TRBD1	TRBJ1-2	TGTGCCAGCAGCTTGCCGGGACAGGCCTATGGCTACACCTTC	CASSLPGQAYGYTF
.	TRBV29-1	TRBD2	TRBJ2-5	TGCAGCGCGGCCGGGGCGGGGGGACAAGAGACCCAGTACTTC	CSAAGAGGQETQYF
.	TRBV5-1	.	TRBJ1-6	TGCGCCAGCAGCTTCGACAGTAGTTCACCCCTCCACTTT	CASSFDSSSPLHF
.	TRBV13	TRBD1	TRBJ1-1	TGTGCCAGCAGCGTGGACAGGGGCATGAACACTGAAGCTTTCTTT	CASSVDRGMNTEAFF
.	TRBV10-1	TRBD2	TRBJ2-3	TGCGCCAGCAGTACTACTATTGGCGGGGGGGCAAAGGATTTCGTGTCGGATACGCAGTATTTT	CASSTTIGGGAKDFVSDTQYF
.	TRBV12-5	TRBD1	TRBJ1-2	TGTGCTAGTGGTTTCCCTTCCGGACAGGGTCGAACCTATGGCTACACCTTC	CASGFPSGQGRTYGYTF
few	TRBV7-2	TRBD1	TRBJ1-5	TGTGCCAGCAGCGCCGACAGGGGGCAGAATCAGCCCCAGCATTTT	CASSADRGQNQPQHF
.	TRBV2	.	TRBJ1-2	TGTGCCAGCAGCTGGACAGCCAACTATGGCTACACCTTC	CASSWTANYGYTF
.	TRBV5-1	TRBD1	TRBJ2-5	TGCGCCAGCAGCTTGGTGGGACAGGGTATGGAGACCCAGTACTTC	CASSLVGQGMETQYF
few	TRBV6-2/TRBV6-3	.	TRBJ1-2	TGTGCCAGCAGTTACACATACGGGGGCTACACCTTC	CASSYTYGGYTF
.	TRBV4-3	.	TRBJ2-7	TGCGCCAGCAGCCAAATCTGGACAGTCTCCTACGAGCAGTACTTC	CASSQIWTVSYEQYF
.	TRBV5-1	.	TRBJ1-6	TGCGCCAGCAGCTTGAAACAGCCAAATTCACCCCTCCACTTT	CASSLKQPNSPLHF
.	TRBV5-6	.	TRBJ1-6	TGTGCCAGCAGCCGAGGCCATACGTCGACCGTTTCACCCCTCCACTTT	CASSRGHTSTVSPLHF
once	TRBV6-2/TRBV6-3	.	TRBJ1-5	TGTGCCAGCAGTTACCTACGAAATAGCAATCAGCCCCAGCATTTT	CASSYLRNSNQPQHF
.	TRBV5-1	TRBD1	TRBJ2-3	TGCGCCAGCAGTCGAGACAGGGCACCAGATACGCAGTATTTT	CASSRDRAPDTQYF
.	TRBV29-1	.	TRBJ1-2	TGCAGCGTTGAGGACATGGCTTCTGGCTACACCTTC	CSVEDMASGYTF
.	TRBV2	.	TRBJ1-4	TGTGCCAGCAGACTGGGGGGTGAAAAACTGTTTTTT	CASRLGGEKLFF
few	TRBV11-2	.	TRBJ1-2	TGTGCCAGCAGCCCGTATCAGGGGTCCTATGGCTACACCTTC	CASSPYQGSYGYTF
.	TRBV5-1	.	TRBJ2-3	TGCGCCAGCAGCTTGGAAGACAATCTCAGCACAGATACGCAGTATTTT	CASSLEDNLSTDTQYF
.	TRBV5-5	.	TRBJ1-4	TGTGCCAGCAGCTTGGTTTTACAGTCAACAACTAATGAAAAACTGTTTTTT	CASSLVLQSTTNEKLFF
.	TRBV5-1	TRBD2	TRBJ2-5	TGCGCCAGCAGCCCGGGACTAGCGGGGCAGGGGGAGACCCAGTACTTC	CASSPGLAGQGETQYF
.	TRBV13	.	TRBJ1-3	TGTGCCAGCAGCCGAACACAGGGCATATATTTT	CASSRTQGIYF
.	TRBV2	.	TRBJ1-4	TGTGCCAGCAGTGAAGCGGGGCAGGTTAATGAAAAACTGTTTTTT	CASSEAGQVNEKLFF
.	TRBV6-5	TRBD2	TRBJ2-3	TGTGCCTGCGCGACTAGCGGGGGTACAGATACGCAGTATTTT	CACATSGGTDTQYF
.	TRBV7-8	TRBD2	TRBJ2-1	TGTGCCAGCAGCTTAGCGACTAGCGGCCGTAGGGAGCAGTTCTTC	CASSLATSGRREQFF
.	TRBV6-6	.	TRBJ2-5	TGTGCCAGCAGTTACTCGTCGGTCCAAGAGACCCAGTACTTC	CASSYSSVQETQYF
.	TRBV6-6	TRBD1	TRBJ1-2	TGTGCCATAGGGACAGATTATGGCTACACCTTC	CAIGTDYGYTF
few	TRBV7-9	.	TRBJ2-7	TGTGCCAGCAGCTTAGCTTCTTTGGTAGACGAGCAGTACTTC	CASSLASLVDEQYF
.	TRBV29-1	.	TRBJ1-1	TGCAGCGTTGAAGCAGGGGCTGAAGCTTTCTTT	CSVEAGAEAFF
.	TRBV9	.	TRBJ1-1	TGTGCCAGCAGCCACACAGGGTCGAAGAACACTGAAGCTTTCTTT	CASSHTGSKNTEAFF
.	TRBV6-5	.	TRBJ1-6	TGTGCCAGCAGTCCCAATGGGGGCTGGGATTCACCCCTCCACTTT	CASSPNGGWDSPLHF
.	TRBV10-3	TRBD2	TRBJ2-1	TGTGCCATCACCAGGACTAGCGGGGGCAATGAGCAGTTCTTC	CAITRTSGGNEQFF
.	TRBV7-2	TRBD2	TRBJ2-3	TGTGCCAGCAGCTTCTCTAGCGGGGGGGCTAGAGATACGCAGTATTTT	CASSFSSGGARDTQYF
.	TRBV7-9	.	TRBJ2-1	TGTGCCAGCAGCTTAACCGGGTTGAATGAGCAGTTCTTC	CASSLTGLNEQFF
.	TRBV7-6	.	TRBJ1-4	TGTGCCAGCAGCACCCGCGCCGCGGCAACTAATGAAAAACTGTTTTTT	CASSTRAAATNEKLFF
.	TRBV19	.	TRBJ1-2	TGTGCCAGTAGTATAGATCGGGGTCGCTATGGCTACACCTTC	CASSIDRGRYGYTF
.	TRBV19	.	TRBJ1-5	TGTGCCACGAGTGTGGGCAATCAGCCCCAGCATTTT	CATSVGNQPQHF
.	TRBV5-1	TRBD1	TRBJ1-2	TGCGCCAGCAGCTTGGGAGACAGGGATAACTATGGCTACACCTTC	CASSLGDRDNYGYTF